The 30 T cell receptor beta chains presented below share a single source sample, sequenced in a study of T cells in localized non-small cell lung cancer (TCRdb year 2020). Library prep was done by the immunoSEQ multiplex PCR assay. TCRdb retrieved this table from immuneACCESS and kept in-frame rearrangements only. Not all clones are present; in checked studies, unresolved V genes account for under half, and no reason is known for the remainder. Across this sample there are 70,000 or so clones, with 84% seen only once. The top ten hold about 1.5% of the sample. The specimen was peripheral blood, collected before any cancer treatment. Source of these receptors: a female donor of 60 years or more with stage I lung adenocarcinoma.

As to this clone: Other DNA variants within this sample encode the same CDR3. The chain links TRBV5-1 to TRBJ1-5, with D unresolved. Trimming shortened V by 0 bases and J by 4 bases, and 5 bases separated the two germline ends. The CDR3 extends over 13 amino acids. Looked up from germline, CDR1 is SGHRS and CDR2 is YFSETQ. The CDR3 sequence is CASSLDGNQPQHF. The CDR3 region has the DNA TGCGCCAGCAGCTTGGACGGAAATCAGCCCCAGCATTTT.

The J gene is TRBJ2-5, the V gene TRBV5-1, with D possibly called TRBD1 or TRBD2 (5 bases each). Germline values: CDR1 SGHRS, CDR2 YFSETQ. V was shortened by 4 bases and J by 5 bases, with 21 bases between the two germline ends. This CDR3 contains 16 residues. Here the CDR3 DNA reads TGCGCCAGCAGCGCAGAACTAAGGGGAGCTGTGGAGACCCAGTACTTC. Its translation is CASSAELRGAVETQYF.

This clone has just a few counts. The V and J genes are TRBV18 and TRBJ2-2, with D perhaps TRBD2 (5 bases). Germline-derived CDR1 and CDR2 are KGHSH and LQKENI. This CDR3 is built from 17 residues. Between the trimmed V and J ends, which lost 2 bases and 3 bases, there was a span of 16 bases. In DNA, the CDR3 is TGTGCCAGCTCACCATTAACGGGGTTTCCGGACACCGGGGAGCTGTTTTTT. This codes for CASSPLTGFPDTGELFF. Full variable domain (outside the CDR3, taken from reference TRBV18 and TRBJ2-2): NAGVMQNPRHLVRRRGQEARLRCSPMKGHSHVYWYRQLPEEGLKFMVYLQKENIIDESGMPKERFSAEFPKEGPSILRIQQVVRGDSAAYFCASSPLTGFPDTGELFFGEGSRLTVL.

The chain combines TRBV19 with TRBJ1-5; 7 nucleotides agree with TRBD1. CDR3 length: 15 amino acids. V gave up 5 bases and J gave up 4 bases; unmatched junction bases: 8. The germline V gene has CDR1 LNHDA and CDR2 SQIVND (reference sequence). The CDR3 DNA sequence: TGTGCCAGTAGTGGAGACAGGGTTCCTAATCAGCCCCAGCATTTT. Translating gives CASSGDRVPNQPQHF.

The chain joins TRBV5-1 to TRBJ2-1; 9 bases agree with TRBD1. V dropped 4 bases and J dropped 4; count of bases not matched to a gene: 6. This CDR3 is 15 amino acids long. Germline loops: CDR1 SGHRS, CDR2 YFSETQ. The CDR3 sequence is CASSRRTGEYNEQFF. In nucleotides, the CDR3 is TGCGCCAGCAGCCGCAGGACAGGGGAATACAATGAGCAGTTCTTC.

V and J are TRBV6-6 and TRBJ2-1, with D possibly being TRBD1 or TRBD2 (5 bases each). CDR1 is MNHNY, CDR2 SVGAGI, per germline (reference sequence). V was pared by 8 bases and J by 4 bases, with 12 bases between. CDR3 size: 13 residues. CDR3 nucleotide sequence: TGTGCCAGCGCCCAAGGGGAGTACAATGAGCAGTTCTTC. Protein sequence: CASAQGEYNEQFF.

The V and J genes are TRBV7-2 and TRBJ2-2; 8 bases are a match to TRBD2. Unmatched junction bases numbered 11, after V lost 1 base and J lost 4 bases. This CDR3 region has 18 residues. The germline V gene has CDR1 SGHTA and CDR2 FQGNSA. The CDR3 DNA is TGTGCCAGCAGCTTAGGGGTAGCGGGACCCCCCGGCACCGGGGAGCTGTTTTTT. Its translation: CASSLGVAGPPGTGELFF.

The chain carries TRBV29-1 and TRBJ2-1; D call uncertain. The CDR3 contains 13 residues. Germline lookup yields CDR1 SQVTM and CDR2 ANQGSEA. The V end was cut by 3 bases, the J end by 7 bases, with 13 bases between. The CDR3 DNA reads TGCAGCGTTGAGTCCCATCTGGGGAATGAGCAGTTCTTC. Amino acids: CSVESHLGNEQFF.

The rearrangement joins TRBV19 to TRBJ1-2; D might be TRBD1 (6 bases). The CDR3 covers 14 residues. Germline CDR1 LNHDA, CDR2 SQIVND (reference sequence). The V end lost 5 bases, the J end lost 4 bases, and 14 bases lay between the germline ends. The CDR3: CASSSEDSVYGYTF. The DNA of the CDR3 is TGTGCCAGTAGTTCTGAGGACAGCGTCTATGGCTACACCTTC.

The chain is built from TRBV4-1 and TRBJ1-1; a weak D match, TRBD1 (6 bases). V was clipped by 2 bases and J by 0 bases, with 7 bases between them. The CDR3 is made up of 14 amino acids. Germline V gene data show CDR1 as MGHRA and CDR2 as YSYEKL. CDR3 nucleotide sequence: TGCGCCAGCAGCCAACAGGGGATGAACACTGAAGCTTTCTTT. Translating it yields CASSQQGMNTEAFF.

The chain uses TRBV6-6 and TRBJ2-7; D is uncertain. Between the trimmed V and J ends, which lost 1 base and 4 bases, there was a span of 14 bases. Looked up from germline, CDR1 is MNHNY and CDR2 is SVGAGI (reference sequence). CDR3 length: 15 amino acids. This CDR3 reads CASSYFSRFGYEQYF. The CDR3 DNA reads as TGTGCCAGCAGTTACTTTTCTCGGTTTGGGTACGAGCAGTACTTC.

This clone was picked up one time. CDR3 nucleotide sequence: TGCGCCAGCAGCAACGAAGTCACAGATACGCAGTATTTT. Translation: CASSNEVTDTQYF. The chain combines TRBV5-1 with TRBJ2-3; D remains ambiguous. Trimming pared 4 bases from V and 2 bases from J, leaving 8 bases between. The CDR3 is 13 amino acids. Germline CDR1 and CDR2: SGHRS and YFSETQ.

CDR3 sequence reads: CASRVASTDTQYF. CDR3 DNA sequence: TGCGCCAGTCGCGTGGCTTCCACAGATACGCAGTATTTT. J is TRBJ2-3 and V is TRBV5-1; no clear D. Per germline, CDR1 SGHRS and CDR2 YFSETQ. This CDR3 is 13 amino acids long. V was trimmed by 8 bases and J by 2 bases, leaving 12 bases between them.

The gene calls are TRBV5-5 and TRBJ2-3; 9 nucleotides line up with TRBD2. The germline V gene has CDR1 SGHKS and CDR2 YYEKEE (reference sequence). V lost 2 bases and J lost 0; bases outside the gene matches: 10. The CDR3 spans 18 residues. CDR3 bases: TGTGCCAGCAGCTTCAGACTAGCGGACACCCTTAGCACAGATACGCAGTATTTT. This encodes CASSFRLADTLSTDTQYF. Supplemented by reference TRBV5-5 and TRBJ2-3, the full variable domain reads DAGVTQSPTHLIKTRGQQVTLRCSPISGHKSVSWYQQVLGQGPQFIFQYYEKEERGRGNFPDRFSARQFPNYSSELNVNALLLGDSALYLCASSFRLADTLSTDTQYFGPGTRLTVL.

The chain has TRBV7-9 and TRBJ2-7, with D uncertain. The V gene's germline CDR1 is SEHNR and CDR2 FQNEAQ (reference sequence). This CDR3 region has 13 residues. The V end was cut by 6 bases, the J end by 5 bases, with 14 bases between. This CDR3 is CASRSDGSHEQYF. As DNA, the CDR3 is TGTGCCAGCAGGAGTGATGGAAGCCACGAGCAGTACTTC.

Note on this clone: Germline and junction disagree at one end, which may indicate a read error. The chain recombines TRBV7-7 with TRBJ2-2; D is unclear. Germline V gene sequence: CDR1 SSHAT, CDR2 FNYEAQ (reference sequence). This CDR3 region has 15 residues. The CDR3 DNA reads as TGTGCTAGCAGCTTAGTCGACCAATTCACCGGGGAGCTGTTTTTT. Residues: CASSLVDQFTGELFF.

The chain combines TRBV4-1 with TRBJ2-3; D call uncertain. V dropped 0 bases and J dropped 4 bases, with 8 bases sitting between them. The CDR3 spans 14 residues. The germline V gene encodes CDR1 MGHRA and CDR2 YSYEKL. Written as DNA, the CDR3 is TGCGCCAGCAGCCAAGATTCAGCCTCAGATACGCAGTATTTT. It translates to CASSQDSASDTQYF.

The rearrangement uses TRBV5-1 and TRBJ1-5; D gene ambiguous. From germline, CDR1 is SGHRS and CDR2 YFSETQ. This CDR3 contains 13 residues. The germline V and J ends were trimmed by 0 bases and 5 bases, with 6 bases remaining between them. The CDR3 reads CASSLEGHQPQHF. The CDR3 DNA sequence: TGCGCCAGCAGCTTGGAGGGCCATCAGCCCCAGCATTTT.

CDR3 sequence: CASSLQRGGIGDTQYF. The CDR3 DNA reads TGTGCCAGTAGTCTCCAGCGGGGGGGCATTGGAGATACGCAGTATTTT. The chain combines TRBV19 with TRBJ2-3; 10 positions agree with TRBD2. The CDR3 spans 16 residues. From germline, CDR1 is LNHDA and CDR2 SQIVND (reference sequence). The junction had 10 bases not matched to a gene; V was cut back by 5 bases and J by 5 bases.

The rearrangement links TRBV28 to TRBJ2-7, with D possibly matching TRBD2 (7 bases). The CDR3 runs to 13 residues. Germline lookup yields CDR1 MDHEN and CDR2 SYDVKM. V lost 5 bases and J lost 6, with 14 bases in between. The CDR3 nucleotides are TGTGCCAGCAGTCGGGGGGCCGACGCCGAGCAGTACTTC. It encodes CASSRGADAEQYF.

The chain joins TRBV27 to TRBJ2-2, with a weak D call TRBD1 (5 bases). Trimming cost V 0 bases and J 6 bases, with 14 bases left between them. Germline V gives CDR1 MNHEY, CDR2 SMNVEV (reference sequence). The CDR3 covers 16 residues. CDR3 bases: TGTGCCAGCAGTTTATCGATAGGCAGGGTCCCCGGGGAGCTGTTTTTT. Its protein product is CASSLSIGRVPGELFF.

The chain recombines TRBV4-1 with TRBJ1-1, with D unclear. Germline loops: CDR1 MGHRA, CDR2 YSYEKL. The CDR3 runs 14 residues. V lost 1 base and J lost 5, with 11 bases in between. CDR3 in amino acids: CASSQVRLGTEAFF. Here the CDR3 DNA reads TGCGCCAGCAGCCAAGTAAGGCTGGGGACTGAAGCTTTCTTT.

V is TRBV19 and J is TRBJ2-1; D remains unclear. The CDR3 is made up of 14 amino acids. V was trimmed by 6 bases and J by 0 bases, leaving 9 bases between them. The germline CDR1 and CDR2 sequences are LNHDA and SQIVND (reference sequence). The CDR3 here is CASRESDSYNEQFF. The DNA for the CDR3 is TGTGCCAGTAGAGAAAGCGACTCCTACAATGAGCAGTTCTTC.

This chain joins TRBV11-2 and TRBJ2-1, with TRBD1 identical over 7 bases. J gave up 6 bases and V 5 bases, and 7 bases lay outside the gene matches. There are 14 residues in the CDR3. Germline CDR1 and CDR2: SGHAT and FQNNGV. CDR3 sequence (DNA): TGTGCCAGCAGCGACAACAGGGGTCCCAATGAGCAGTTCTTC. Translation gives CASSDNRGPNEQFF.

The genes are TRBV28 and TRBJ2-3; D gene uncertain. V was pared by 2 bases and J by 2 bases, with 11 bases between. The CDR3 sequence is 15 residues long. Germline V gene lookup returns CDR1 MDHEN and CDR2 SYDVKM. The CDR3: CASSLIGEATDTQYF. The CDR3 DNA reads TGTGCCAGCAGTTTAATCGGTGAGGCCACAGATACGCAGTATTTT.

This chain joins TRBV6-1 and TRBJ1-4; TRBD1 is a possible D gene (5 bases). The germline gives CDR1 MNHNS, CDR2 SASEGT. There are 14 residues in the CDR3. V lost 7 bases and J 4 bases, leaving 13 bases between the germline ends. CDR3 nucleotides: TGTGCCAGCACCATTGGGGGATATAATGAAAAACTGTTTTTT. Translation: CASTIGGYNEKLFF.

A word on this clone: Distinct nucleotide sequences in the sample also encode this CDR3. This sequence joins TRBV6-5 and TRBJ1-2, with no clear D. Trimming stripped 3 bases from V and 8 bases from J, with 10 bases between. The CDR3 runs 12 residues. CDR1 and CDR2 (germline): MNHEY, SVGAGI. CDR3 nucleotides: TGTGCCAGCAGTTATGATGGTCGAGGCTACACCTTC. Its translation is CASSYDGRGYTF.

The J gene is TRBJ2-7, the V gene TRBV15, with 8 nucleotides matching TRBD2. CDR3 length equals 14 residues. Germline CDR1 LNHNV, CDR2 YYDKDF (reference sequence). Trimming cost V 3 bases and J 0 bases; bases outside gene matches: 1. The chain's CDR3 is CATSSAGGSYEQYF. In DNA form, the CDR3 reads TGTGCCACCAGCAGTGCGGGGGGCTCCTACGAGCAGTACTTC.

V is TRBV9 and J is TRBJ2-1, with D tentatively TRBD2 (6 bases). V was cut by 2 bases and J by 1 base, with 10 bases left in between. CDR3 length: 15 amino acids. Germline assignment: CDR1 SGDLS and CDR2 YYNGEE. CDR3 region: CASSVLAASYNEQFF. The CDR3 coding sequence is TGTGCCAGCAGCGTCTTAGCGGCGTCCTACAATGAGCAGTTCTTC.

V gene TRBV12-5 combines with J gene TRBJ2-3; D remains unclear. Trimming pared 3 bases from V and 4 bases from J, leaving 8 bases between. The CDR3 is 13 amino acids. CDR1 is LGHNT and CDR2 is FRNRAP in the germline V gene. The CDR3 here is CASGFPRSDTQYF. The CDR3 DNA follows: TGTGCTAGTGGTTTCCCTAGGTCAGATACGCAGTATTTT.